The clone carrying this T cell receptor (beta chain) has at least ten counts. Amplification of TCR beta CDR3 regions used RNA as the template. Initially, a first-round RT-PCR of the TCR CDR3 employed the HTBI primer set. TCRdb reprocessed the multiplex PCR reads via MiXCR and lists one record per CDR3 protein. The data show hundreds of thousands of distinct CDR3 sequences, roughly 14% seen once. This record comes from a study of T cells in Graves' hyperthyroidism and ophthalmopathy. After removal of 2 bases from V and 2 bases from J, the junction contained 1 base not matched to a gene. The CDR3 runs 14 residues. CDR1 is SGDLS, CDR2 YYNGEE, per germline.

Source material: blood. This clonotype was sampled from a man between 18 and 35 years old with Graves' ophthalmopathy. The chain combines TRBV9 with TRBJ2-7; TRBD1 agrees at 10 bases. CDR3: CASSVGQGAYEQYF. The CDR3 nucleotides are TGTGCCAGCAGCGTTGGACAGGGGGCCTACGAGCAGTACTTC.